This T cell receptor (beta chain) was documented in a study of blood T cell repertoires in COVID-19. Authors' processing steps: Estimation of nucleated cell counts relied on the amplification of reference gene primers. Method: immunoSEQ multiplex PCR; TCRdb's copy keeps in-frame clones and lacks some. V, J and clone size are those of that table, while D and trimming were read from the DNA. The sample holds about 220,000 clones; roughly 90% are singletons and the top ten take 3% to 4.5%. Participants were aged roughly 18 to 100 years from about two dozen US areas. The CDR3 loop spans 15 amino acids. Germline-derived CDR1 and CDR2 are LNHDA and SQIVND (reference sequence). V shed 9 bases, J shed 5 bases, and the junction held 12 bases outside the gene matches.

Sequencing was done on a sample of PBMCs or T cells enriched from blood (not recorded which). The receptor comes from a woman aged 40 to 50 with acute COVID-19. The chain is built from TRBV19 and TRBJ2-7, with 11 bases that match TRBD1. CDR3 residues: CASAGWGQGVDEQYF. The DNA for the CDR3 is TGTGCCAGCGCAGGTTGGGGACAGGGGGTCGACGAGCAGTACTTC.